This entry lists 20 T cell receptor beta chains sequenced from one sample in a study of blood T cell repertoires in COVID-19. Measured with immunoSEQ multiplex PCR; TCRdb has only the in-frame clones, and not every one. The sample consists of about 210,000 clones, 92% of them appearing once. The material sequenced was peripheral blood. Source of these receptors: a man aged 25 to 40 with acute or convalescent COVID-19.

The chain carries TRBV18 and TRBJ1-2; 9 positions match TRBD1. With 3 bases clipped from V and 5 bases from J, the junction kept 4 bases outside the gene matches. The CDR3 is 14 amino acids. Germline lookup yields CDR1 KGHSH and CDR2 LQKENI. The CDR3 loop reads CASSPPGTGYGYTF. In DNA, the CDR3 is TGTGCCAGCTCACCGCCCGGGACAGGGTATGGCTACACCTTC.

This clone appeared a few times. This sequence joins TRBV2 and TRBJ2-5, with 10 bases that match TRBD2. The CDR3 loop spans 14 amino acids. J was trimmed by 10 bases and V by 2 bases; bases with no gene match: 7. Germline V gene data show CDR1 as SNHLY and CDR2 as FYNNEI. In DNA, the CDR3 is TGTGCCAGCAGTGAAAGCGGGGGGGCAACTGTCCAGTACTTC. Translated: CASSESGGATVQYF.

The chain recombines TRBV7-6 with TRBJ2-1; TRBD2 might be the D (5 bases). Trimming left V 2 bases short and J 7 bases short, with 12 bases between. CDR3 size: 14 residues. Germline V CDR1 and CDR2: SGHVS, FNYEAQ. The CDR3 here is CASSLTTGVNEQFF. CDR3 in DNA: TGTGCCAGCAGCTTAACGACCGGGGTTAATGAGCAGTTCTTC.

This chain connects TRBV30 to TRBJ2-5, with 15 bases that match TRBD2. Per the germline V gene, CDR1 is GTSNPN and CDR2 is SVGIG (reference sequence). This CDR3 is 18 amino acids long. V dropped 2 bases and J dropped 5; count of bases not matched to a gene: 12. The CDR3 region is CAWSMRTSGRALGETQYF. The DNA for the CDR3 is TGTGCCTGGAGTATGCGGACTAGCGGGAGGGCTCTTGGTGAGACCCAGTACTTC. The full variable domain, its missing parts supplied by reference TRBV30 and TRBJ2-5, is SQTIHQWPATLVQPVGSPLSLECTVEGTSNPNLYWYRQAAGRGLQLLFYSVGIGQISSEVPQNLSASRPQDRQFILSSKKLLLSDSGFYLCAWSMRTSGRALGETQYFGPGTRLLVL.

This clone has more than one count but fewer than ten. This chain links TRBV6-5 with TRBJ1-3; TRBD1 aligns across 8 bases. V gave up 4 bases and J gave up 4 bases; unmatched junction bases: 6. The germline CDR1 and CDR2 sequences are MNHEY and SVGAGI. The CDR3 totals 15 residues. CDR3 coding DNA: TGTGCCAGCAGTTCCTCGGACAGGGTAGGAAACACCATATATTTT. It translates to CASSSSDRVGNTIYF.

The rearrangement links TRBV5-1 to TRBJ2-1; 8 bases map to TRBD1. V trimming: 8 bases; J trimming: 5 bases; junction bases outside the gene matches: 9. The germline V gene has CDR1 SGHRS and CDR2 YFSETQ. This CDR3 spans 14 amino acids. In nucleotides, the CDR3 is TGCGCCAGTGGCCGGGACAGGCCAAACAATGAGCAGTTCTTC. It codes for CASGRDRPNNEQFF.

The chain has TRBV4-2 and TRBJ2-7, with 9 bases that match TRBD2. After removal of 1 base from V and 2 bases from J, the junction contained 12 bases not matched to a gene. This CDR3 comprises 18 residues. Germline loops: CDR1 LGHNA, CDR2 YNFKEQ. The DNA for the CDR3 is TGTGCCAGCAGCCAAGTATCCGGGGTAGCGGGAGCGACCTACGAGCAGTACTTC. This translates into CASSQVSGVAGATYEQYF.

CDR3 in amino acids: CSASGTSGGFQETQYF. The CDR3 nucleotides are TGCAGTGCTAGTGGGACTAGCGGGGGGTTCCAAGAGACCCAGTACTTC. V is TRBV20-1 and J is TRBJ2-5; 15 bases fit TRBD2. This CDR3 is 16 amino acids long. Germline CDR1 is DFQATT and CDR2 is SNEGSKA (reference sequence). Trimming removed 3 bases from V and 1 base from J; junction bases left unmatched: 3.

This chain uses TRBV15 with TRBJ1-4, with D possibly matching TRBD1 (6 bases). Trimming stripped 2 bases from V and 8 bases from J, with 9 bases between. Germline V gene data show CDR1 as LNHNV and CDR2 as YYDKDF (reference sequence). The CDR3 totals 13 residues. The CDR3 DNA is TGTGCCACCAGCAGAAATAGGGGGGAAAAACTGTTTTTT. Translating gives CATSRNRGEKLFF.

V usage is TRBV18 and J usage is TRBJ1-6, with D perhaps TRBD1 (6 bases). The CDR3 sequence is 17 residues long. Germline CDR1 KGHSH, CDR2 LQKENI. Trimming cost V 3 bases and J 5 bases, with 17 bases left between them. In DNA form, the CDR3 reads TGTGCCAGCTCACCTTCCTCCGGGGGGCCGAATAATTCACCCCTCCACTTT. Its translation is CASSPSSGGPNNSPLHF. Looking up the rest from reference TRBV18 and TRBJ1-6 gives the full variable domain: NAGVMQNPRHLVRRRGQEARLRCSPMKGHSHVYWYRQLPEEGLKFMVYLQKENIIDESGMPKERFSAEFPKEGPSILRIQQVVRGDSAAYFCASSPSSGGPNNSPLHFGNGTRLTVT.

The genes are TRBV20-1 and TRBJ2-7, with TRBD2 as a possible D gene (6 bases). CDR1 and CDR2 from the germline V gene are DFQATT and SNEGSKA (reference sequence). The length of the CDR3 is 10 residues. The V end lost 5 bases, the J end lost 7 bases, and 9 bases lay between the germline ends. In nucleotides, the CDR3 is TGCAGTGCTGGCCGGGAGGAGCAGTACTTC. The encoded protein is CSAGREEQYF.

The genes are TRBV5-1 and TRBJ1-1, with 10 positions matching TRBD1. Germline values: CDR1 SGHRS, CDR2 YFSETQ. With V trimmed by 6 bases and J by 4 bases, 6 bases remained unmatched. CDR3 length: 14 amino acids. In DNA, the CDR3 is TGCGCCAGCAACCAGGGGACAGGGGTCACTGAAGCTTTCTTT. It encodes CASNQGTGVTEAFF.

The chain combines TRBV19 with TRBJ2-1; 10 bases agree with TRBD2. The CDR3 covers 17 residues. J lost 8 bases, V lost 5 bases, and 15 bases had no gene match. Germline CDR1 is LNHDA and CDR2 is SQIVND (reference sequence). CDR3 bases: TGTGCCAGTAGTCCTCGGACTAGCGGAAGACAGGTGGATGAGCAGTTCTTC. Encoded protein: CASSPRTSGRQVDEQFF.

This chain connects TRBV6-6 to TRBJ2-7; weak D call: TRBD1 (6 bases). This CDR3 spans 13 amino acids. V lost 4 bases to trimming and J lost 2 bases, with 9 bases between them. Germline V gene lookup returns CDR1 MNHNY and CDR2 SVGAGI (reference sequence). CDR3: CASSSQGTYEQYF. CDR3 bases: TGTGCCAGCAGTTCACAGGGAACCTACGAGCAGTACTTC.

The chain links TRBV7-9 to TRBJ1-1; the D gene is possibly TRBD1 (5 bases). Germline V CDR1 and CDR2: SEHNR, FQNEAQ (reference sequence). This CDR3 contains 15 residues. Trimming shortened V by 4 bases and J by 4 bases, and 16 bases separated the two germline ends. DNA for the CDR3: TGTGCCAGCAGCTACATGGGATTTGGGGCCACTGAAGCTTTCTTT. It yields the protein CASSYMGFGATEAFF.

The gene calls are TRBV25-1 and TRBJ1-6; no clear D gene. The CDR3 has 15 amino acids. V was trimmed by 2 bases and J by 4 bases, leaving 9 bases between them. From germline, CDR1 is MGHDK and CDR2 SYGVNS. The CDR3 nucleotides are TGTGCCAGCAGTGAACCGGGATTTTATAATTCACCCCTCCACTTT. Translation: CASSEPGFYNSPLHF. The full variable domain, completed using reference TRBV25-1 and TRBJ1-6, is EADIYQTPRYLVIGTGKKITLECSQTMGHDKMYWYQQDPGMELHLIHYSYGVNSTEKGDLSSESTVSRIRTEHFPLTLESARPSHTSQYLCASSEPGFYNSPLHFGNGTRLTVT.

This rearrangement joins TRBV28 to TRBJ1-6; 9 bases match TRBD1. V lost 6 bases, J lost 10 bases, and 10 bases stayed unmatched. The CDR3 runs to 15 residues. The germline CDR1 and CDR2 sequences are MDHEN and SYDVKM. The CDR3 DNA reads TGTGCCAGCAGCTCTAGGACAGGGGTATACTCACCCCTCCACTTT. It codes for CASSSRTGVYSPLHF.

The rearrangement uses TRBV10-3 and TRBJ1-5, with 8 bases identical to TRBD1. The CDR3 length is 14 residues. Germline lookup yields CDR1 ENHRY and CDR2 SYGVKD. The trim removed 5 bases at V and 6 bases at J, leaving 6 bases unmatched. The CDR3 DNA reads as TGTGCCATCAGTCCGACAGGGGACGGTCAGCCCCAGCATTTT. This codes for CAISPTGDGQPQHF.

The DNA for the CDR3 is TGTGCCAGCAGTGATTTTGAGGGAAGGGACACTGAAGCTTTCTTT. This codes for CASSDFEGRDTEAFF. The chain is built from TRBV6-1 and TRBJ1-1; D is unclear. Looked up from germline, CDR1 is MNHNS and CDR2 is SASEGT. Trimming shortened V by 3 bases and J by 3 bases, and 14 bases separated the two germline ends. This CDR3 has 15 residues.

The V and J genes are TRBV9 and TRBJ1-2; TRBD1 agrees at 7 bases. Looked up from germline, CDR1 is SGDLS and CDR2 is YYNGEE. There are 13 residues in the CDR3. V lost 3 bases to trimming and J lost 7 bases; unmatched junction nucleotides: 6. DNA of the CDR3: TGTGCCAGCAGCGGGGGGACAGTAGGTGGCTACACCTTC. Translated: CASSGGTVGGYTF. The full variable domain, its missing parts supplied by reference TRBV9 and TRBJ1-2, is DSGVTQTPKHLITATGQRVTLRCSPRSGDLSVYWYQQSLDQGLQFLIQYYNGEERAKGNILERFSAQQFPDLHSELNLSSLELGDSALYFCASSGGTVGGYTFGSGTRLTVV.